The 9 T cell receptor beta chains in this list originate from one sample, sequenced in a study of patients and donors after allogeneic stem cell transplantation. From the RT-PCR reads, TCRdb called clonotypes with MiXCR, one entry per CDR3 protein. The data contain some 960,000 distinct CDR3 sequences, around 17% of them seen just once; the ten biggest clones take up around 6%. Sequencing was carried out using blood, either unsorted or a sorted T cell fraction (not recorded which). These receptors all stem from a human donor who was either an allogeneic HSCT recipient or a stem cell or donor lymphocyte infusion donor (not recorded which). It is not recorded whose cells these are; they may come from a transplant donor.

CDR3 DNA sequence: TGTGCCACCAGTGATTCTCGGCGGGAGCAGTACTTC. It translates to CATSDSRREQYF. This rearrangement joins TRBV24-1 to TRBJ2-7; D is undetermined. Germline CDR1 and CDR2: KGHDR and SFDVKD. V lost 2 bases and J 7 bases, leaving 8 bases between the germline ends. There are 12 residues in the CDR3.

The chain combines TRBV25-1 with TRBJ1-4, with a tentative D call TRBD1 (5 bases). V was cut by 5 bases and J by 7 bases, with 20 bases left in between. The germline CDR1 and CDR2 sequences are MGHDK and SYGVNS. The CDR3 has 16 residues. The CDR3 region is CASSPGTFPAGEKLFF. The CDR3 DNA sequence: TGTGCCAGCAGTCCCGGGACTTTCCCGGCCGGTGAAAAACTGTTTTTT.

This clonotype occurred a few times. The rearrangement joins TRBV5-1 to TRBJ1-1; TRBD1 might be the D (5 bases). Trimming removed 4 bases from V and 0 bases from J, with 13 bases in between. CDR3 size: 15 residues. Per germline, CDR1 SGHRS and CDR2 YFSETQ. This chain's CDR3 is CASSPRDGLNTEAFF. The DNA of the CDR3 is TGCGCCAGCAGCCCGAGGGACGGATTGAACACTGAAGCTTTCTTT.

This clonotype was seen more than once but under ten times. The CDR3 loop is CASDRDHMGSEKLFF. The CDR3 coding sequence is TGTGCCAGTGACAGGGATCATATGGGTAGTGAAAAACTGTTTTTT. The rearrangement uses TRBV7-9 and TRBJ1-4; 7 bases are shared with TRBD1. Germline loops: CDR1 SEHNR, CDR2 FQNEAQ (reference sequence). This CDR3 spans 15 amino acids. V trimming: 9 bases; J trimming: 7 bases; junction bases outside the gene matches: 14.

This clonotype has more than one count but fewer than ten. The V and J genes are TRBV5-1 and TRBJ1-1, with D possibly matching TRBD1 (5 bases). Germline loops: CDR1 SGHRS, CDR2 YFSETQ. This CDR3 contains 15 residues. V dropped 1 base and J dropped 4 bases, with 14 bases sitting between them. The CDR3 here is CASSLHGGDGTEAFF. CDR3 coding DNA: TGCGCCAGCAGCTTGCATGGGGGTGATGGCACTGAAGCTTTCTTT.

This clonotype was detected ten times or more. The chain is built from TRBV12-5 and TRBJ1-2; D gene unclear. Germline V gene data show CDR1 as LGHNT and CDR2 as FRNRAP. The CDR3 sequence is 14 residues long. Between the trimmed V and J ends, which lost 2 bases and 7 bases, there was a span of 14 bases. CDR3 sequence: CASGLYPGLAGYTF. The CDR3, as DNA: TGTGCTAGTGGTTTGTATCCTGGCCTGGCTGGCTACACCTTC.

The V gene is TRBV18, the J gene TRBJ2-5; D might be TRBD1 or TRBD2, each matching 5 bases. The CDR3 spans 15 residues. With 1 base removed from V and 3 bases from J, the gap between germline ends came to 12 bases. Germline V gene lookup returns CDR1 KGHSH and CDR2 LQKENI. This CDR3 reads CASSPLARDEETQYF. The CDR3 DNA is TGTGCCAGCTCACCACTCGCCCGGGACGAAGAGACCCAGTACTTC. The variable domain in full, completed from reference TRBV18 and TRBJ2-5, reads NAGVMQNPRHLVRRRGQEARLRCSPMKGHSHVYWYRQLPEEGLKFMVYLQKENIIDESGMPKERFSAEFPKEGPSILRIQQVVRGDSAAYFCASSPLARDEETQYFGPGTRLLVL.

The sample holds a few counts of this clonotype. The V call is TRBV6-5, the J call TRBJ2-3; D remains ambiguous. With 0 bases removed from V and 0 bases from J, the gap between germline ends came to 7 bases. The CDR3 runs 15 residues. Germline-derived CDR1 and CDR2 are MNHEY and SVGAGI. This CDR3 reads CASSYSKTSTDTQYF. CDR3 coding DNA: TGTGCCAGCAGTTACTCGAAGACTAGCACAGATACGCAGTATTTT.

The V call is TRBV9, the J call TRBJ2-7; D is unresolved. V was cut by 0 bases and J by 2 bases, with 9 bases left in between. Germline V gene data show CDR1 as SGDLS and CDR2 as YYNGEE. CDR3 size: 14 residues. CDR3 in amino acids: CASSVGLSPYEQYF. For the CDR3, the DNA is TGTGCCAGCAGCGTAGGATTATCCCCCTACGAGCAGTACTTC.